Below, 10 T cell receptor beta chains from the same sample are listed, as sequenced in a study of cytomegalovirus exposure and HLA in healthy donors. Researchers ran the PCR with 60 Vbeta and 13 Jbeta primers. Libraries were prepared by immunoSEQ multiplex PCR; TCRdb keeps only in-frame clonotypes and omits some of them. The profile shows under 150,000 clones, 82% of them singletons. Sequencing was carried out using PBMCs. These receptors came from a boy aged 2 to 9 in good health and CMV-seronegative.

This sequence joins TRBV9 and TRBJ2-1, with 11 nucleotides matching TRBD1. V trimming: 4 bases; J trimming: 8 bases; junction bases outside the gene matches: 17. The CDR3 sequence is 18 residues long. Looked up from germline, CDR1 is SGDLS and CDR2 is YYNGEE. The CDR3 loop is CASSITPGQGASGDEQFF. CDR3 DNA sequence: TGTGCCAGCAGCATAACCCCCGGACAGGGGGCTTCAGGGGATGAGCAGTTCTTC.

The chain links TRBV27 to TRBJ1-2, with 11 bases matching TRBD1. This CDR3 is 15 amino acids long. From germline, CDR1 is MNHEY and CDR2 SMNVEV (reference sequence). V trimming: 5 bases; J trimming: 7 bases; junction bases outside the gene matches: 9. CDR3 in amino acids: CASSPRTGGVSGYTF. The CDR3 DNA is TGTGCCAGCAGTCCCCGGACAGGGGGCGTGAGTGGCTACACCTTC.

This chain uses TRBV7-9 with TRBJ1-3; 10 bases are a match to TRBD1. In germline, CDR1 is SEHNR, CDR2 FQNEAQ (reference sequence). The CDR3 is 16 residues long. V gave up 10 bases and J gave up 3 bases; unmatched junction bases: 12. CDR3 coding DNA: TGTGCCACCCCGATGGGGACAGGGGAACGTGGAAACACCATATATTTT. As protein: CATPMGTGERGNTIYF.

The genes are TRBV4-1 and TRBJ1-2; weak D call: TRBD1 (6 bases). Germline lookup yields CDR1 MGHRA and CDR2 YSYEKL. There are 16 residues in the CDR3. With 3 bases removed from V and 4 bases from J, the gap between germline ends came to 18 bases. CDR3 nucleotides: TGCGCCAGCAGCCATGAAACGAGACAGGTGGGCTATGGCTACACCTTC. This encodes CASSHETRQVGYGYTF.

This CDR3 is CAWSQGSNQPQHF. The CDR3 DNA is TGTGCCTGGAGCCAGGGGAGCAATCAGCCCCAGCATTTT. The V and J genes are TRBV30 and TRBJ1-5; D might be TRBD1 (6 bases). In germline, CDR1 is GTSNPN, CDR2 SVGIG (reference sequence). This CDR3 is 13 amino acids long. V dropped 3 bases and J dropped 1 base, with 7 bases sitting between them.

This rearrangement joins TRBV4-1 to TRBJ2-1; 10 bases are shared with TRBD1. The CDR3 has 17 residues. The V and J ends lost 4 bases and 8 bases, in that order; junction bases with no gene match: 14. Germline loops: CDR1 MGHRA, CDR2 YSYEKL. CDR3 residues: CASSLPGVTGGGDEQFF. CDR3 DNA sequence: TGCGCCAGCAGCCTCCCCGGAGTGACAGGGGGCGGCGATGAGCAGTTCTTC.

The rearrangement links TRBV5-6 to TRBJ2-7; D is perhaps TRBD1 (5 bases). Trimming took 0 bases from V and 4 from J, leaving 5 bases between them. The germline V gene encodes CDR1 SGHDT and CDR2 YYEEEE. CDR3 length equals 12 residues. CDR3 region: CASSLEGYEQYV. The CDR3 region has the DNA TGTGCCAGCAGCTTGGAGGGGTACGAGCAGTACGTC.

This clone was found once. The chain joins TRBV9 to TRBJ2-5; the match to TRBD2 covers 13 bases. The CDR3 consists of 16 residues. With 4 bases clipped from V and 3 bases from J, the junction kept 6 bases outside the gene matches. The germline V gene encodes CDR1 SGDLS and CDR2 YYNGEE. CDR3 sequence: CASSTDTSGGEETQYF. The CDR3 nucleotides read TGTGCCAGCAGCACGGACACTAGCGGGGGGGAAGAGACCCAGTACTTC.

V is TRBV15 and J is TRBJ2-5; D might be TRBD1 (5 bases). V was clipped by 3 bases and J by 1 base, with 9 bases between them. The CDR3 runs 14 residues. Germline V gene data show CDR1 as LNHNV and CDR2 as YYDKDF (reference sequence). The CDR3: CATSRAGFQETQYF. For the CDR3, the DNA is TGTGCCACCAGCAGGGCAGGGTTCCAAGAGACCCAGTACTTC.

The chain couples TRBV7-2 to TRBJ2-7; 12 nucleotides match TRBD1. The germline gives CDR1 SGHTA, CDR2 FQGNSA. The CDR3 covers 15 residues. The trim removed 2 bases at V and 6 bases at J, leaving 5 bases unmatched. The CDR3 region has the DNA TGTGCCAGCAGCTTAAGGGGGACAGGGGGCGGCGAGCAGTACTTC. This encodes CASSLRGTGGGEQYF.